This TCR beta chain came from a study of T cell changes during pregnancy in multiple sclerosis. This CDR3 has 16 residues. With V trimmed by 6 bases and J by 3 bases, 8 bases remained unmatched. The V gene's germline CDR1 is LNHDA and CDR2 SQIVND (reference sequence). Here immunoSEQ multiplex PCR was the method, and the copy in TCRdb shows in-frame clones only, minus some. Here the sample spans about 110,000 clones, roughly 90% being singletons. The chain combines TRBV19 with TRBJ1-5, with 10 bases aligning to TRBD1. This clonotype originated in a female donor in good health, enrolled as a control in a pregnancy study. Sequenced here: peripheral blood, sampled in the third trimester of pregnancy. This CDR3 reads CASRGDRGKVNQPQHF. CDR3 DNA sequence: TGTGCCAGTAGGGGGGACAGGGGAAAGGTCAATCAGCCCCAGCATTTT.